The present entry profiles one T cell receptor (beta chain) with its context. The PCR contained 60 Vbeta and 13 Jbeta primers. Methods used by the authors: It was a later analysis that counted about 80 million unique TCR beta chains, of which some 9.9 million were shared. Measured with immunoSEQ multiplex PCR; TCRdb has only the in-frame clones, and not every one. V and J calls and clone size are copied from that table; D and trimming were computed from the DNA. The sample comprises about 100,000 clones, around 77% of which are singletons, and 8.5% to 10% rests with the top ten. This entry is derived from a study of cytomegalovirus exposure and HLA in healthy donors. This CDR3 contains 16 residues. Looked up from germline, CDR1 is SEHNR and CDR2 is FQNEAQ (reference sequence). J gave up 0 bases and V 4 bases, and 5 bases lay outside the gene matches.

The sequence was obtained from a male donor in good health and CMV-seropositive. The V call is TRBV7-9, the J call TRBJ1-3; 8 nucleotides agree with TRBD1. Sequencing was carried out using PBMCs. The CDR3 coding sequence is TGTGCCAGCAGCTCAGGACAGGGCCTCTCTGGAAACACCATATATTTT. Residues: CASSSGQGLSGNTIYF.